Each of the 30 T cell receptor beta chains below was sequenced from the same sample in a study of cytomegalovirus exposure and HLA in healthy donors. The PCR had 60 Vbeta and 13 Jbeta primers. TCRdb keeps only in-frame clones here, not all; method: immunoSEQ multiplex PCR. The sample includes about 120,000 clones, 70% to 80% seen only once; the top ten take around 2%. Sequenced material: PBMCs. The receptors shown here come from a human donor in good health.

The CDR3 nucleotides read TGTGCCAGCAGTTTAGTGGGTCGGGAGGGCTACACCTTC. The encoded protein is CASSLVGREGYTF. The rearrangement uses TRBV28 and TRBJ1-2; no firm D call. V lost 2 bases and J 8 bases, leaving 12 bases between the germline ends. CDR1 and CDR2 (germline): MDHEN, SYDVKM. This CDR3 is 13 amino acids long.

This clone was seen only a few times. This rearrangement joins TRBV28 to TRBJ2-7; 9 bases fit TRBD1. CDR3 length: 16 amino acids. Losses at the gene ends were 6 bases for V and 6 bases for J; bases not matched to a gene: 15. Germline V gene sequence: CDR1 MDHEN, CDR2 SYDVKM. The CDR3: CASRRTGGGNGVEQYF. Here the CDR3 DNA reads TGTGCCAGCAGAAGAACAGGGGGCGGTAATGGTGTCGAGCAGTACTTC.

Only a few counts were recorded for this clone. The gene calls are TRBV5-1 and TRBJ1-2, with D possibly being TRBD1 (6 bases). Germline-derived CDR1 and CDR2 are SGHRS and YFSETQ. The V end lost 4 bases, the J end lost 0 bases, and 13 bases lay between the germline ends. The CDR3 contains 15 residues. CDR3 DNA sequence: TGCGCCAGCAGCCTTGGACAGTCCTCTAACTATGGCTACACCTTC. The encoded protein is CASSLGQSSNYGYTF.

The chain recombines TRBV5-1 with TRBJ1-6, with D perhaps TRBD1 (6 bases). The germline V and J ends were trimmed by 0 bases and 2 bases, with 9 bases remaining between them. CDR1 and CDR2 (germline): SGHRS, YFSETQ. The CDR3 runs 16 residues. The CDR3 loop is CASSLGTVPYNSPLHF. CDR3 sequence (DNA): TGCGCCAGCAGCTTGGGGACAGTCCCCTATAATTCACCCCTCCACTTT.

This rearrangement joins TRBV7-9 to TRBJ1-4; 10 bases fit TRBD1. This CDR3 region has 15 residues. Germline-derived CDR1 and CDR2 are SEHNR and FQNEAQ (reference sequence). The V and J ends lost 5 bases and 8 bases, in that order; junction bases with no gene match: 8. CDR3 in DNA: TGTGCCAGCAGCCCCCCGGGACAGGGGCTCGAAAAACTGTTTTTT. Residues: CASSPPGQGLEKLFF. Full variable domain (rest looked up from reference TRBV7-9 and TRBJ1-4): DTGVSQNPRHKITKRGQNVTFRCDPISEHNRLYWYRQTLGQGPEFLTYFQNEAQLEKSRLLSDRFSAERPKGSFSTLEIQRTEQGDSAMYLCASSPPGQGLEKLFFGSGTQLSVL.

This sequence joins TRBV28 and TRBJ2-7, with D perhaps matching TRBD2 (5 bases). There are 13 residues in the CDR3. Trimming took 8 bases from V and 0 from J, leaving 11 bases between them. Germline CDR1 MDHEN, CDR2 SYDVKM. The CDR3 loop reads CASSAGLSYEQYF. CDR3 bases: TGTGCCAGCTCGGCGGGTCTCTCCTACGAGCAGTACTTC.

The V call is TRBV28, the J call TRBJ2-7; D perhaps matches TRBD1 (6 bases). The CDR3 sequence is 16 residues long. Germline V gene sequence: CDR1 MDHEN, CDR2 SYDVKM. V was trimmed by 3 bases and J by 3 bases, leaving 18 bases between them. CDR3 region: CASSFYTGQLFYEQYF. The CDR3 coding sequence is TGTGCCAGCAGTTTTTATACCGGACAGTTGTTCTACGAGCAGTACTTC.

The CDR3 here is CASSVASGNNEQFF. As DNA, the CDR3 is TGTGCCAGCAGTGTAGCTAGTGGAAACAATGAGCAGTTCTTC. This rearrangement joins TRBV25-1 to TRBJ2-1; no definite D call. Trimming removed 4 bases at V and 5 bases at J, with 12 bases between. Germline V gives CDR1 MGHDK, CDR2 SYGVNS. The CDR3 is made up of 14 amino acids.

The chain is built from TRBV2 and TRBJ1-1; D may be TRBD1 (5 bases). The CDR3 consists of 13 residues. V lost 6 bases and J 4 bases, leaving 12 bases between the germline ends. The germline CDR1 and CDR2 sequences are SNHLY and FYNNEI. The DNA of the CDR3 is TGTGCCAGCAGAGGCAGGGCGACCACTGAAGCTTTCTTT. Protein product: CASRGRATTEAFF. The complete variable domain, with remaining parts taken from reference TRBV2 and TRBJ1-1, reads EPEVTQTPSHQVTQMGQEVILRCVPISNHLYFYWYRQILGQKVEFLVSFYNNEISEKSEIFDDQFSVERPDGSNFTLKIRSTKLEDSAMYFCASRGRATTEAFFGQGTRLTVV.

V gene TRBV19 combines with J gene TRBJ1-1, with a possible D match to TRBD1 (6 bases). The ends were cut back, 6 bases at V and 6 bases at J, with 14 bases in the middle. The CDR3 has 13 residues. From germline, CDR1 is LNHDA and CDR2 SQIVND (reference sequence). The CDR3 protein is CASSKTGIAEAFF. The CDR3 DNA reads as TGTGCCAGTAGCAAAACAGGGATCGCTGAAGCTTTCTTT.

The chain has TRBV29-1 and TRBJ2-7, with a weak D call TRBD1 (5 bases). The CDR3 contains 11 residues. V dropped 6 bases and J dropped 3 bases, with 9 bases sitting between them. Germline V gene sequence: CDR1 SQVTM, CDR2 ANQGSEA. CDR3 nucleotides: TGCAGCGTACTAAGGGGCTACGAGCAGTACTTC. Its translation: CSVLRGYEQYF.

In its sample, this clone was seen once. For the CDR3, the DNA is TGTGCCAGCAGCCTTGCCGGGACAGGGGCTTACGAGCAGTACTTC. The encoded protein is CASSLAGTGAYEQYF. This chain uses TRBV5-4 with TRBJ2-7, with 10 bases aligning to TRBD1. V shed 4 bases and J 4 bases; nucleotides not matched to a gene: 8. Germline assignment: CDR1 SGHNT and CDR2 YYREEE (reference sequence). The CDR3 consists of 15 residues.

This chain links TRBV4-1 with TRBJ2-5, with TRBD2 as a possible D gene (6 bases). The closer fit of TRBJ2-7 to the DNA end suggests the J call may be wrong. The CDR3 consists of 15 residues. Germline V gene lookup returns CDR1 MGHRA and CDR2 YSYEKL. DNA of the CDR3: TGCGCCAGCAGCCAAGAATGGGAGGCGGGATACGAGCAGTACTTC. Translating gives CASSQEWEAGYEQYF.

The rearrangement uses TRBV15 and TRBJ1-1; D unclear. The CDR3 is 14 amino acids. CDR1 and CDR2 from the germline V gene are LNHNV and YYDKDF (reference sequence). V gave up 5 bases and J gave up 4 bases, with 14 bases separating them. CDR3: CATSERLEGTEAFF. The CDR3 DNA reads TGTGCCACCAGCGAGCGCCTTGAGGGCACTGAAGCTTTCTTT. Full variable domain (remainder filled in from reference TRBV15 and TRBJ1-1): DAMVIQNPRYQVTQFGKPVTLSCSQTLNHNVMYWYQQKSSQAPKLLFHYYDKDFNNEADTPDNFQSRRPNTSFCFLDIRSPGLGDTAMYLCATSERLEGTEAFFGQGTRLTVV.

This clone has a single count. The rearrangement joins TRBV7-9 to TRBJ2-5; TRBD1 might be the D (6 bases). The germline CDR1 and CDR2 sequences are SEHNR and FQNEAQ (reference sequence). The length of the CDR3 is 14 residues. The V and J ends lost 3 bases and 4 bases respectively, with 12 bases between them. The CDR3 sequence: CASSLATGRETQYF. The DNA for the CDR3 is TGTGCCAGCAGCTTGGCGACAGGACGAGAGACCCAGTACTTC.

The chain links TRBV4-1 to TRBJ1-2, with 7 nucleotides matching TRBD1. Per germline, CDR1 MGHRA and CDR2 YSYEKL. Unmatched junction bases numbered 5, after V lost 0 bases and J lost 1 base. The length of the CDR3 is 16 residues. CDR3 residues: CASSQDPGGINYGYTF. CDR3 bases: TGCGCCAGCAGCCAAGACCCAGGGGGGATTAACTATGGCTACACCTTC.

This chain uses TRBV29-1 with TRBJ2-1; D perhaps matches TRBD1 (5 bases). The CDR3 runs 14 residues. Deletions cut 7 bases from V and 0 bases from J, with 13 bases between. The V gene's germline CDR1 is SQVTM and CDR2 ANQGSEA. CDR3 in amino acids: CSARETGSYNEQFF. CDR3 coding DNA: TGCAGCGCCCGAGAAACAGGCTCCTACAATGAGCAGTTCTTC.

This chain connects TRBV7-9 to TRBJ1-5; D gene ambiguous. Germline CDR1 reads SEHNR; CDR2 reads FQNEAQ (reference sequence). The CDR3 runs to 14 residues. The V end lost 5 bases, the J end lost 0 bases, and 8 bases lay between the germline ends. CDR3 loop: CASSKFGSNQPQHF. CDR3 nucleotides: TGTGCCAGCAGCAAGTTCGGTAGCAATCAGCCCCAGCATTTT.

The genes are TRBV11-3 and TRBJ2-1; no firm D call. The CDR3 is made up of 12 amino acids. The germline V gene has CDR1 SGHNT and CDR2 YENEEA. Trimming took off 2 bases at V and 8 bases at J, with 7 bases between the two ends. Here the CDR3 reads CASSLFSHEQFF. The CDR3 DNA reads TGTGCCAGCAGCTTATTCTCCCATGAGCAGTTCTTC.

This chain links TRBV5-4 with TRBJ2-1; 8 nucleotides line up with TRBD2. V trimming: 0 bases; J trimming: 4 bases; junction bases outside the gene matches: 3. This CDR3 has 15 residues. Germline V gives CDR1 SGHNT, CDR2 YYREEE (reference sequence). CDR3 in amino acids: CASSLVRGGYNEQFF. The CDR3, as DNA: TGTGCCAGCAGCTTGGTACGGGGGGGGTACAATGAGCAGTTCTTC.

The chain uses TRBV7-6 and TRBJ2-1; TRBD2 agrees at 8 bases. With V trimmed by 0 bases and J by 5 bases, 6 bases remained unmatched. Germline CDR1 and CDR2: SGHVS and FNYEAQ. The CDR3 runs to 16 residues. This CDR3 is CASSLAGTRFDNEQFF. The CDR3 DNA follows: TGTGCCAGCAGCTTAGCCGGGACTAGATTTGACAATGAGCAGTTCTTC.

The gene calls are TRBV28 and TRBJ2-2; 7 bases are a match to TRBD1. The V gene end was trimmed by 8 bases and the J gene end by 2 bases; junction bases not matched to a gene: 8. The germline V gene encodes CDR1 MDHEN and CDR2 SYDVKM. The CDR3 extends over 15 amino acids. CDR3 loop: CASGKTGTNTGELFF. The CDR3 nucleotides read TGTGCCAGCGGCAAGACAGGGACCAACACCGGGGAGCTGTTTTTT.

The chain recombines TRBV10-3 with TRBJ1-2; 9 bases agree with TRBD1. CDR3 length equals 17 residues. V lost 3 bases to trimming and J lost 8 bases; unmatched junction nucleotides: 16. Germline V CDR1 and CDR2: ENHRY, SYGVKD. In DNA form, the CDR3 reads TGTGCCATCAGTGACCGGGACAGGGTATTATTTACCGGCGGCTACACCTTC. Its protein is CAISDRDRVLFTGGYTF.

The rearrangement uses TRBV5-1 and TRBJ2-1; a weak D match, TRBD2 (5 bases). The V end lost 3 bases, the J end lost 0 bases, and 13 bases lay between the germline ends. Per germline, CDR1 SGHRS and CDR2 YFSETQ. The CDR3 length is 16 residues. The CDR3 region is CASSWQSGSSYNEQFF. The CDR3 DNA follows: TGCGCCAGCAGCTGGCAGAGCGGAAGCTCCTACAATGAGCAGTTCTTC.

This clone was picked up one time. V gene TRBV7-6 combines with J gene TRBJ2-3, with 11 bases identical to TRBD1. The CDR3 is 15 residues long. V gave up 5 bases and J gave up 3 bases; unmatched junction bases: 4. Germline CDR1 SGHVS, CDR2 FNYEAQ. CDR3 sequence: CASSPGTGGTDTQYF. For the CDR3, the DNA is TGTGCCAGCAGCCCCGGGACAGGGGGTACAGATACGCAGTATTTT.

The chain has TRBV29-1 and TRBJ1-3; 7 nucleotides align to TRBD1. The germline V gene encodes CDR1 SQVTM and CDR2 ANQGSEA. The CDR3 is 14 amino acids. The junction had 6 bases not matched to a gene; V was cut back by 4 bases and J by 3 bases. The DNA of the CDR3 is TGCAGCGTTGGCCTTGGACAGGTTGGAAACACCATATATTTT. Translated: CSVGLGQVGNTIYF.

The chain has TRBV6-5 and TRBJ1-4, with D perhaps TRBD1 (6 bases). CDR3 length: 14 residues. Germline values: CDR1 MNHEY, CDR2 SVGAGI. V shed 0 bases and J shed 10 bases, with 12 bases lying between them. The CDR3 is CASSYSGARVKLFF. The CDR3 region has the DNA TGTGCCAGCAGTTACTCGGGGGCTAGGGTAAAACTGTTTTTT.

The chain joins TRBV7-2 to TRBJ2-3; a possible D gene is TRBD2 (5 bases). This CDR3 is built from 14 residues. From germline, CDR1 is SGHTA and CDR2 FQGNSA. Trimming stripped 6 bases from V and 2 bases from J, with 12 bases between. The CDR3: CASSQGLLTDTQYF. The DNA for the CDR3 is TGTGCCAGCAGTCAAGGACTGCTCACAGATACGCAGTATTTT. Full variable domain (outside the CDR3, taken from reference TRBV7-2 and TRBJ2-3): GAGVSQSPSNKVTEKGKDVELRCDPISGHTALYWYRQSLGQGLEFLIYFQGNSAPDKSGLPSDRFSAERTGGSVSTLTIQRTQQEDSAVYLCASSQGLLTDTQYFGPGTRLTVL.

This chain connects TRBV28 to TRBJ1-5; D is perhaps TRBD1 (6 bases). Deletions cut 4 bases from V and 4 bases from J, with 11 bases between. Germline-derived CDR1 and CDR2 are MDHEN and SYDVKM. The CDR3 consists of 14 residues. The CDR3 bases are TGTGCCAGCAGTTCCCAGGGGAAGAATCAGCCCCAGCATTTT. Protein sequence: CASSSQGKNQPQHF.

The V call is TRBV7-2, the J call TRBJ2-3; D possibly corresponds to TRBD2 (6 bases). Germline CDR1 SGHTA, CDR2 FQGNSA. This CDR3 has 16 amino acids. With 3 bases removed from V and 3 bases from J, the gap between germline ends came to 16 bases. This chain's CDR3 is CASSFLGGGGTDTQYF. The CDR3 DNA reads TGTGCCAGCAGCTTCCTGGGGGGTGGGGGAACAGATACGCAGTATTTT.